This T cell receptor beta chain was captured in a study of radiotherapy plus CTLA-4 blockade in lung cancer. Study-wide points: TCR clones from tumors expanded in blood after radiotherapy plus ipilimumab.

Receiving focal radiation plus CTLA-4 blockade with ipilimumab were patients who had chemo-refractory metastatic non-small-cell lung cancer. Data came from immunoSEQ multiplex PCR; TCRdb stores just in-frame clones and leaves some out. The data show 48,000 or so clones, 80% to 90% seen once. Regarding this clone: Its antigen is unknown.

The clonotype originates from a human donor with non-small cell lung cancer whose response to radiotherapy plus ipilimumab could not be evaluated. Sequencing used peripheral blood, obtained from a patient treated with radiotherapy plus ipilimumab.

CDR3 amino acids: CASSYSFSTEAFF. CDR3 nucleotide sequence: TGTGCCAGCAGTTACTCCTTCAGTACTGAAGCTTTCTTT. The rearrangement joins TRBV6-5 to TRBJ1-1; D is unresolved. The V end was cut by 0 bases, the J end by 5 bases, with 7 bases between. The CDR3 runs to 13 residues. Germline loops: CDR1 MNHEY, CDR2 SVGAGI.